The 27 T cell receptor beta chains listed next were all sequenced from one sample in a study of beta chain features in type 1 diabetes. No antigens are known for them. Isolated RNA was reverse transcribed in full, so expressed TCRB transcripts were sequenced. Generated by immunoSEQ multiplex PCR, the TCRdb table keeps only in-frame clones and is missing some. The sample consists of about 260,000 clones, roughly 21% of them appearing once. Overall study results and limits: All four CD4+ subsets of Type 1 diabetes patients contained TCRB CDR3s that were moderately but significantly shorter.

Material for sequencing was naive CD4+ T cells from blood. These receptors came from a woman aged 40 to 49 with type 1 diabetes.

This clone was detected only a few times. This chain connects TRBV28 to TRBJ2-7; D not resolved. Trimming shortened V by 5 bases and J by 3 bases, and 8 bases separated the two germline ends. The germline CDR1 and CDR2 sequences are MDHEN and SYDVKM. The CDR3 is 12 amino acids. As DNA, the CDR3 is TGTGCCAGCAGTCTTCAGAACTACGAGCAGTACTTC. Protein product: CASSLQNYEQYF.

CDR3 sequence (DNA): TGTGCCAGCAGCTCCTTCGGGGGCACAGATACGCAGTATTTT. Its protein is CASSSFGGTDTQYF. The genes are TRBV11-3 and TRBJ2-3, with a tentative D call TRBD2 (5 bases). The CDR3 totals 14 residues. V gave up 4 bases and J gave up 1 base, with 9 bases separating them. Germline V gene data show CDR1 as SGHNT and CDR2 as YENEEA.

This clone was counted a few times. The chain couples TRBV7-4 to TRBJ2-7, with D possibly being TRBD1 (6 bases). CDR1 is SGHVT, CDR2 SQSDAQ, per germline. The CDR3 consists of 14 residues. Trimming took 3 bases from V and 5 from J, leaving 14 bases between them. The CDR3 loop is CASSLARAGDEQYF. The CDR3 region has the DNA TGTGCCAGCAGCTTGGCCCGGGCAGGGGACGAGCAGTACTTC.

This clone has more than one count but fewer than ten. This chain joins TRBV10-3 and TRBJ2-5; 11 bases are a match to TRBD1. Trimming cost V 8 bases and J 4 bases; bases outside gene matches: 9. CDR3 length equals 15 residues. Germline CDR1 and CDR2: ENHRY and SYGVKD. The CDR3: CAIGTGQGASETQYF. Here the CDR3 DNA reads TGTGCCATCGGTACCGGACAGGGGGCTTCAGAGACCCAGTACTTC.

The chain links TRBV7-9 to TRBJ2-3; 7 nucleotides match TRBD2. Germline V gene data show CDR1 as SEHNR and CDR2 as FQNEAQ (reference sequence). V lost 3 bases and J lost 2; bases outside the gene matches: 5. This CDR3 has 15 amino acids. In DNA, the CDR3 is TGTGCCAGCAGCTTCCTTAGCGGGTCCACAGATACGCAGTATTTT. It specifies CASSFLSGSTDTQYF.

The chain uses TRBV7-3 and TRBJ2-1; 9 nucleotides align to TRBD1. Germline V gene sequence: CDR1 SGHTA, CDR2 FQGTGA. V was pared by 4 bases and J by 10 bases, with 5 bases of the junction left unmatched. The CDR3 is 13 residues long. CDR3 in amino acids: CASSSPTGGEQFF. In DNA form, the CDR3 reads TGTGCCAGCAGCTCCCCGACAGGGGGAGAGCAGTTCTTC.

This clone showed up just a few times. V is TRBV2 and J is TRBJ2-6, with 8 bases aligning to TRBD2. The V gene end was trimmed by 7 bases and the J gene end by 2 bases; junction bases not matched to a gene: 13. CDR3 length equals 18 residues. Per germline, CDR1 SNHLY and CDR2 FYNNEI. CDR3 nucleotides: TGTGCCAGCACCCCCGGGGGAGCGGGAGCTGCTGGGGCCAACGTCCTGACTTTC. Translation: CASTPGGAGAAGANVLTF.

This clone was seen a few times. The V gene is TRBV5-4, the J gene TRBJ1-2, with TRBD1 identical over 7 bases. V shed 1 base and J 7 bases; nucleotides not matched to a gene: 10. The length of the CDR3 is 15 residues. CDR1 and CDR2 from the germline V gene are SGHNT and YYREEE (reference sequence). CDR3 in DNA: TGTGCCAGCAGCTTGCTGTTGAAGGGGGCAGGTGGCTACACCTTC. Translation gives CASSLLLKGAGGYTF. The full variable domain, completed using reference TRBV5-4 and TRBJ1-2, is ETGVTQSPTHLIKTRGQQVTLRCSSQSGHNTVSWYQQALGQGPQFIFQYYREEENGRGNFPPRFSGLQFPNYSSELNVNALELDDSALYLCASSLLLKGAGGYTFGSGTRLTVV.

This clone was recorded a few times. The genes are TRBV30 and TRBJ2-7, with 12 bases aligning to TRBD2. V trimming: 7 bases; J trimming: 2 bases; junction bases outside the gene matches: 18. CDR1 is GTSNPN, CDR2 SVGIG, per germline (reference sequence). CDR3 size: 18 residues. The CDR3 spells CALGKGIVLAGGPYEQYF. The CDR3 DNA sequence: TGTGCCTTAGGAAAAGGAATAGTTCTAGCGGGAGGGCCCTACGAGCAGTACTTC.

This clone was seen a handful of times. The V and J genes are TRBV5-1 and TRBJ2-2, with D perhaps matching TRBD2 (6 bases). With 5 bases removed from V and 2 bases from J, the gap between germline ends came to 16 bases. Per the germline V gene, CDR1 is SGHRS and CDR2 is YFSETQ. This CDR3 region has 16 residues. CDR3 protein: CASSLREIRNTGELFF. CDR3 coding DNA: TGCGCCAGCAGTCTCCGGGAGATAAGAAACACCGGGGAGCTGTTTTTT.

This clone was found a few times. J is TRBJ1-1 and V is TRBV28, with a weak D call TRBD1 (6 bases). The CDR3 consists of 16 residues. V shed 5 bases and J shed 5 bases, with 21 bases lying between them. The germline CDR1 and CDR2 sequences are MDHEN and SYDVKM. CDR3 sequence: CASSEPGTYKGTEAFF. The CDR3 region has the DNA TGTGCCAGCAGTGAACCCGGGACATATAAAGGGACTGAAGCTTTCTTT. Based on the CDR3 plus reference TRBV28 and TRBJ1-1, the full variable domain is DVKVTQSSRYLVKRTGEKVFLECVQDMDHENMFWYRQDPGLGLRLIYFSYDVKMKEKGDIPEGYSVSREKKERFSLILESASTNQTSMYLCASSEPGTYKGTEAFFGQGTRLTVV.

The rearrangement links TRBV11-1 to TRBJ2-1; 9 bases are shared with TRBD2. Trimming took 1 base from V and 8 from J; bases not matched to a gene: 6. This CDR3 has 15 residues. The germline V gene has CDR1 SGHAT and CDR2 FQDESV (reference sequence). The CDR3 DNA follows: TGTGCCAGCAGCTTAGAAGCGGGAGGTTTCCATGAGCAGTTCTTC. Translating it yields CASSLEAGGFHEQFF.

This chain uses TRBV10-3 with TRBJ2-4; D possibly corresponds to TRBD1 (5 bases). Trimming removed 2 bases at V and 0 bases at J, with 8 bases between. The CDR3 consists of 15 residues. Germline-derived CDR1 and CDR2 are ENHRY and SYGVKD. For the CDR3, the DNA is TGTGCCATCAGTGAGGTGGGGCTAGCCAAAAACATTCAGTACTTC. It translates to CAISEVGLAKNIQYF.

The V call is TRBV6-5, the J call TRBJ2-5; D unresolved. The V gene's germline CDR1 is MNHEY and CDR2 SVGAGI. Trimming left V 5 bases short and J 0 bases short, with 13 bases between. This CDR3 comprises 15 residues. CDR3 coding DNA: TGTGCCAGCAGTCCATCACACGATTACCAAGAGACCCAGTACTTC. It translates to CASSPSHDYQETQYF.

CDR3 loop: CAWRRRRSGQYNEQFF. CDR3 nucleotides: TGTGCCTGGAGGAGGCGGAGATCCGGCCAATACAATGAGCAGTTCTTC. The chain is built from TRBV30 and TRBJ2-1; D is ambiguous. This CDR3 has 16 residues. The V and J ends lost 3 bases and 4 bases respectively, with 19 bases between them. CDR1 and CDR2 (germline): GTSNPN, SVGIG (reference sequence).

The table lists this clone with a few counts. The rearrangement links TRBV28 to TRBJ1-5; D perhaps matches TRBD1 (5 bases). Germline V lookup: CDR1 MDHEN, CDR2 SYDVKM. The CDR3 runs to 14 residues. Trimming left V 5 bases short and J 6 bases short, with 14 bases between. The DNA of the CDR3 is TGTGCCAGCAGTCCCCAGGGAGGGATTCAGCCCCAGCATTTT. As protein: CASSPQGGIQPQHF.

The table lists this clone with a few counts. The J gene is TRBJ1-2, the V gene TRBV14; a possible D gene is TRBD1 (6 bases). Between the trimmed V and J ends, which lost 0 bases and 6 bases, there was a span of 14 bases. Germline V gives CDR1 SGHDN, CDR2 FVKESK. This CDR3 comprises 15 residues. The CDR3 sequence is CASSQDSSRGDGYTF. In DNA form, the CDR3 reads TGTGCCAGCAGCCAAGATTCGTCCAGGGGAGATGGCTACACCTTC.

The V and J genes are TRBV28 and TRBJ2-2; D is perhaps TRBD2 (6 bases). Germline loops: CDR1 MDHEN, CDR2 SYDVKM. CDR3 size: 16 residues. V dropped 2 bases and J dropped 6 bases, with 16 bases sitting between them. The CDR3 DNA reads as TGTGCCAGCAGTTTAATATGGCAGGGAGGTTCCGGGGAGCTGTTTTTT. The encoded protein is CASSLIWQGGSGELFF. Variable domain in full (rest from reference TRBV28 and TRBJ2-2): DVKVTQSSRYLVKRTGEKVFLECVQDMDHENMFWYRQDPGLGLRLIYFSYDVKMKEKGDIPEGYSVSREKKERFSLILESASTNQTSMYLCASSLIWQGGSGELFFGEGSRLTVL.

This clone was counted between two and nine times. The chain recombines TRBV28 with TRBJ1-1, with a weak D call TRBD1 (6 bases). There are 13 residues in the CDR3. V was trimmed by 8 bases and J by 6 bases, leaving 16 bases between them. Per germline, CDR1 MDHEN and CDR2 SYDVKM. In nucleotides, the CDR3 is TGTGCCAGCTCTAAAGGGGGAGAAGCTGAAGCTTTCTTT. It is translated as CASSKGGEAEAFF.

This clone was observed once. The gene calls are TRBV10-3 and TRBJ2-6, with a tentative D call TRBD1 (5 bases). There are 13 residues in the CDR3. Germline CDR1 and CDR2: ENHRY and SYGVKD. V shed 7 bases and J shed 4 bases, with 8 bases lying between them. The CDR3 here is CAITRAGANVLTF. CDR3 coding DNA: TGTGCCATCACCAGGGCCGGGGCCAACGTCCTGACTTTC.

This clone has only a few counts. The J gene is TRBJ2-2, the V gene TRBV7-2, with D possibly being TRBD1 (5 bases). The CDR3 extends over 15 amino acids. Germline CDR1 is SGHTA and CDR2 is FQGNSA. The V end lost 2 bases, the J end lost 0 bases, and 7 bases lay between the germline ends. The CDR3 region is CASSLQGANTGELFF. The CDR3 DNA reads TGTGCCAGCAGCTTACAGGGTGCGAACACCGGGGAGCTGTTTTTT. The full variable domain, in which reference TRBV7-2 and TRBJ2-2 provide the parts outside the CDR3, is GAGVSQSPSNKVTEKGKDVELRCDPISGHTALYWYRQSLGQGLEFLIYFQGNSAPDKSGLPSDRFSAERTGGSVSTLTIQRTQQEDSAVYLCASSLQGANTGELFFGEGSRLTVL.

This clone has just a few counts. This chain links TRBV10-3 with TRBJ1-2, with TRBD1 as a possible D gene (6 bases). Germline V CDR1 and CDR2: ENHRY, SYGVKD. Trimming stripped 4 bases from V and 8 bases from J, with 20 bases between. The CDR3 is 15 amino acids. In DNA, the CDR3 is TGTGCCATCAGTGGGATATCCACAGGGAACGGAGGCTACACCTTC. It is translated as CAISGISTGNGGYTF.

This clone was observed a handful of times. The chain uses TRBV15 and TRBJ2-6, with D possibly TRBD2 on 6 matching bases. The CDR3 has 17 residues. The germline V and J ends were trimmed by 0 bases and 2 bases, with 11 bases remaining between them. Germline lookup yields CDR1 LNHNV and CDR2 YYDKDF (reference sequence). The CDR3 region has the DNA TGTGCCACCAGCAGAGATTTTCCGGGGGCTGGGGCCAACGTCCTGACTTTC. Residues: CATSRDFPGAGANVLTF. The variable domain in full, completed from reference TRBV15 and TRBJ2-6, reads DAMVIQNPRYQVTQFGKPVTLSCSQTLNHNVMYWYQQKSSQAPKLLFHYYDKDFNNEADTPDNFQSRRPNTSFCFLDIRSPGLGDTAMYLCATSRDFPGAGANVLTFGAGSRLTVL.

This clone has only a few counts. CDR3 protein: CASSGAYNEQFF. The CDR3, as DNA: TGTGCCAGCAGCGGAGCCTACAATGAGCAGTTCTTC. This sequence joins TRBV5-4 and TRBJ2-1; the D is unclear. There are 12 residues in the CDR3. V was clipped by 4 bases and J by 2 bases, with 4 bases between them. Germline lookup yields CDR1 SGHNT and CDR2 YYREEE (reference sequence). The whole variable domain, remainder taken from reference TRBV5-4 and TRBJ2-1, is ETGVTQSPTHLIKTRGQQVTLRCSSQSGHNTVSWYQQALGQGPQFIFQYYREEENGRGNFPPRFSGLQFPNYSSELNVNALELDDSALYLCASSGAYNEQFFGPGTRLTVL.

The gene calls are TRBV29-1 and TRBJ1-1; D possibly corresponds to TRBD1 (6 bases). Germline CDR1 and CDR2: SQVTM and ANQGSEA. Trimming took off 7 bases at V and 0 bases at J, with 9 bases between the two ends. CDR3 length: 12 residues. CDR3 sequence: CSGQALNTEAFF. The CDR3 DNA sequence: TGCAGCGGACAGGCTCTGAACACTGAAGCTTTCTTT.

The rearrangement joins TRBV28 to TRBJ2-7, with TRBD1 identical over 7 bases. CDR3 length: 14 amino acids. V lost 5 bases, J lost 2 bases, and 6 bases stayed unmatched. In germline, CDR1 is MDHEN, CDR2 SYDVKM. The CDR3 sequence: CASSPSTGTYEQYF. The CDR3 DNA follows: TGTGCCAGCAGTCCATCGACAGGGACCTACGAGCAGTACTTC.

The CDR3 region has the DNA TGTGCCAGCAGCGTAATATCGGTGAACACTGAAGCTTTCTTT. Translated, it gives CASSVISVNTEAFF. V usage is TRBV9 and J usage is TRBJ1-1, with D unclear. Germline V gives CDR1 SGDLS, CDR2 YYNGEE. This CDR3 has 14 amino acids. With 1 base removed from V and 0 bases from J, the gap between germline ends came to 7 bases.